This paragraph reports one T cell receptor beta chain. The CDR3 consists of 14 residues. Looked up from germline, CDR1 is MDHEN and CDR2 is SYDVKM. V was cut by 3 bases and J by 1 base, with 8 bases left in between. This entry belongs to a study of T cell changes during pregnancy in multiple sclerosis. Assay used: immunoSEQ multiplex PCR; TCRdb lists only in-frame clones, some missing. This table has some 45,000 clones, around 95% appearing once. Source: CD8+ T cells from peripheral blood mononuclear cells, taken in the first trimester of pregnancy. This chain connects TRBV28 to TRBJ2-3; D might be TRBD1 (5 bases). This clonotype originated in a female donor with multiple sclerosis, enrolled in a pregnancy study. DNA for the CDR3: TGTGCCAGCAGTTTCCTACAGGGCACAGATACGCAGTATTTT. Translating gives CASSFLQGTDTQYF.